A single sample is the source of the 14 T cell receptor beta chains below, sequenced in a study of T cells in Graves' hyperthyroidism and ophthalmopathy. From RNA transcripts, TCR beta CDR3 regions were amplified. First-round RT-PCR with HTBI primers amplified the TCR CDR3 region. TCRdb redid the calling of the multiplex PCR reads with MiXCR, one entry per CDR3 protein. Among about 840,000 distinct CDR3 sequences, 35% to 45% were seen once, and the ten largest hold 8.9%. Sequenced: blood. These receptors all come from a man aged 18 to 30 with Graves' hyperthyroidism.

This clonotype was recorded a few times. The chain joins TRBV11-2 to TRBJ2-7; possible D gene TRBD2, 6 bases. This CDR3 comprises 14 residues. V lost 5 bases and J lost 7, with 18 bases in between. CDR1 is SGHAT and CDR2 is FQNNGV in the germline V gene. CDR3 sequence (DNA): TGTGCCAGCAGCCCCACCAGGGATGCGGGGGAGCAGTACTTC. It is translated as CASSPTRDAGEQYF.

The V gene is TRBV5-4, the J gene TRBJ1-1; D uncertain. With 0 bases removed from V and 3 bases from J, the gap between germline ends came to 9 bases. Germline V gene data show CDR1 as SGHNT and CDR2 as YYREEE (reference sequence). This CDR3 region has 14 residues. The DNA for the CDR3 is TGTGCCAGCAGCTTGGCCAGTAGAGACACTGAAGCTTTCTTT. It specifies CASSLASRDTEAFF.

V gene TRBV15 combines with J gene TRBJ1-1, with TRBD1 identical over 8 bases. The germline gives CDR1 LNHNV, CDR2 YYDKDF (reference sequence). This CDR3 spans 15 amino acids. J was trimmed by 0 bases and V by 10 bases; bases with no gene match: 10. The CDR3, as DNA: TGTGCCAGCAGAAGATCGGGACAGGTGAACACTGAAGCTTTCTTT. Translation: CASRRSGQVNTEAFF.

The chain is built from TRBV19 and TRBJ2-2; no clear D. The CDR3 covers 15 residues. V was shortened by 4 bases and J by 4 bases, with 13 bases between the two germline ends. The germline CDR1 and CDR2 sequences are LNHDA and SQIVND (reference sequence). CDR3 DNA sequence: TGTGCCAGTAGTACCCCCGTGGGGTTCACCGGGGAGCTGTTTTTT. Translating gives CASSTPVGFTGELFF.

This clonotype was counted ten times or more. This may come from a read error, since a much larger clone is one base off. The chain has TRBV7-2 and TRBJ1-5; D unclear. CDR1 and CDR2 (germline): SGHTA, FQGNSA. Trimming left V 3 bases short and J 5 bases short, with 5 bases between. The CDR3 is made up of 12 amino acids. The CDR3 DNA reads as TGTGCCAGCAGCTTCGGCCATCAGCCCCAGCATTTT. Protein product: CASSFGHQPQHF.

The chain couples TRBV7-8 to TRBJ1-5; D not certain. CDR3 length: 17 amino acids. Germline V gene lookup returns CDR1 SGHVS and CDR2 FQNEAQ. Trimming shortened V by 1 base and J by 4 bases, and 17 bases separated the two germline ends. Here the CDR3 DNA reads TGTGCCAGCAGCTTAGGATCGGTGGCAGTGCCAAATCAGCCCCAGCATTTT. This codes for CASSLGSVAVPNQPQHF.

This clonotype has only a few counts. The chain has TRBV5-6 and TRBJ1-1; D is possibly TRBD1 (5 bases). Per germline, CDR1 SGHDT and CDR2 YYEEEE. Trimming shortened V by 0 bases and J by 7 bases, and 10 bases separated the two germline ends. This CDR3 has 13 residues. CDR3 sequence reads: CASSLAGAIEAFF. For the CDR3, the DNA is TGTGCCAGCAGCTTGGCCGGGGCCATTGAAGCTTTCTTT.

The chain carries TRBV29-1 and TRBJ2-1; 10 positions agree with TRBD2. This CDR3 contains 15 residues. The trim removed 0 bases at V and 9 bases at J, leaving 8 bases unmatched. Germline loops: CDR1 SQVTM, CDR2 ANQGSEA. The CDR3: CSVEDGASGSGEQFF. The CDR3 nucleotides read TGCAGCGTTGAAGATGGGGCTAGCGGGAGCGGTGAGCAGTTCTTC.

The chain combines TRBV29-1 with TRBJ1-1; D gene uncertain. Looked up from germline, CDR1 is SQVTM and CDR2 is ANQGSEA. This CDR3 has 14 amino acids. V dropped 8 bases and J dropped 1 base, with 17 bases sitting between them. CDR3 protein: CSSLALKPNTEAFF. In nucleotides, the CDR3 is TGCAGCAGTTTAGCCCTGAAGCCGAACACTGAAGCTTTCTTT.

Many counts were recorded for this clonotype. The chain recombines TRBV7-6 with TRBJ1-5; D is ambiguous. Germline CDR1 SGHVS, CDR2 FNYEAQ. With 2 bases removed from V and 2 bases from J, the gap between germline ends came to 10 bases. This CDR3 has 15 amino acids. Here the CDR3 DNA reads TGTGCCAGCAGCTTAAGTTGGGGTGGCAATCAGCCCCAGCATTTT. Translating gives CASSLSWGGNQPQHF.

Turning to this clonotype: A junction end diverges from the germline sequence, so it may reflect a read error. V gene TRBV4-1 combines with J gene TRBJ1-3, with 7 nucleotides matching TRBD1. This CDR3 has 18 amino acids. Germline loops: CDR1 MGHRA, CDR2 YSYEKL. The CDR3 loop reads CASSLGTGTVPSGNTIYF. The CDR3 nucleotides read TGTGCCAGCAGCTTAGGGACCGGGACAGTCCCCTCTGGAAACACCATATATTTT.

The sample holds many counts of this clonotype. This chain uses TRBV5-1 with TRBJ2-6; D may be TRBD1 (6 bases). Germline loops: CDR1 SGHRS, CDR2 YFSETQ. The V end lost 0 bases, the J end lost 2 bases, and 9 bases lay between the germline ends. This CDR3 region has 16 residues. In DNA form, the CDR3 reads TGCGCCAGCAGCTTGGAGGCAGGGGCTGGGGCCAACGTCCTGACTTTC. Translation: CASSLEAGAGANVLTF.

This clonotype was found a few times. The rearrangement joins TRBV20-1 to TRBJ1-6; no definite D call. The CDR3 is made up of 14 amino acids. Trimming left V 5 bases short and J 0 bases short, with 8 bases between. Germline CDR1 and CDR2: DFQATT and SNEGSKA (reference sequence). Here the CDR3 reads CSARKFSYNSPLHF. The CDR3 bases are TGCAGTGCTCGAAAGTTCTCCTATAATTCACCCCTCCACTTT.

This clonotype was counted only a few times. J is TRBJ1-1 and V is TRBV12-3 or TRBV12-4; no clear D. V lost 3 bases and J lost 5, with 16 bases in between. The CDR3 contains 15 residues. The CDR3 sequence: CASSLISAAGTEAFF. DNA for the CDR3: TGTGCCAGCAGTTTGATTTCGGCAGCCGGGACTGAAGCTTTCTTT.